The TCR beta chain described here comes from a study of PD-1 blockade in mismatch repair-deficient tumors. Study-level information: Patients had eleven to twelve mismatch repair-deficient cancer types, all previously treated and progressing.

V shed 2 bases and J 4 bases; nucleotides not matched to a gene: 3. Germline assignment: CDR1 SQVTM and CDR2 ANQGSEA. CDR3 length: 14 residues. All patients were mismatch repair deficient, assessed by either PCR or immunohistochemistry. Study results and caveats: Tumor-resident clones, often absent from pretreatment blood, expanded after pembrolizumab and then contracted.

The method was immunoSEQ multiplex PCR; TCRdb's version includes in-frame clones alone and lacks a portion of them. The table records some 110,000 clones, over 65% of them present only once. To note about this clone: Its antigen is undetermined.

The sample here was peripheral blood, taken about 60 weeks after starting pembrolizumab. The rearrangement uses TRBV29-1 and TRBJ2-5; 11 bases line up with TRBD2. The receptor's source is an adult with mismatch repair-deficient cancer. The CDR3 protein is CSVESGTSGETQYF. Here the CDR3 DNA reads TGCAGCGTTGAATCGGGGACTAGCGGAGAGACCCAGTACTTC. Complete variable domain (other parts from reference TRBV29-1 and TRBJ2-5): SAVISQKPSRDICQRGTSLTIQCQVDSQVTMMFWYRQQPGQSLTLIATANQGSEATYESGFVIDKFPISRPNLTFSTLTVSNMSPEDSSIYLCSVESGTSGETQYFGPGTRLLVL.